This TCR beta chain was recovered during a study of T cells after yellow fever vaccination. Study summary: It was SMART-Seq v4 Ultra Low Input that prepared the fractions with low cell numbers.

Study-level points and caveats: Most clones from primary vaccination were detected again post-booster (just under 97% CD4, about 88% CD8). Peak timing came faster in the weaker secondary response, day 5 versus 15. Contaminants from the bulk population, in the form of abundant clonotypes, could be found in FACS-sorted repertoires.

Worth noting for this clonotype: Its antigen is undetermined.

TCRdb reprocessed the 5' RACE reads via MiXCR and lists one record per CDR3 protein. The profile shows a few hundred thousand distinct CDR3 sequences, under 9% of them singletons. The germline V gene has CDR1 SQVTM and CDR2 ANQGSEA. Between the trimmed V and J ends, which lost 2 bases and 10 bases, there was a span of 17 bases. CDR3 size: 13 residues. The sequence was collected from a man aged 18-30 years who received the YFV17D yellow fever vaccine. The specimen comprised CD4+ T cells sorted from PBMCs, sampled 5 days after the yellow fever booster vaccination. This chain uses TRBV29-1 with TRBJ1-2; D gene uncertain. The CDR3 is CSVELDASSFYTF. The CDR3 coding sequence is TGCAGCGTTGAATTAGACGCTTCTAGTTTCTACACCTTC.